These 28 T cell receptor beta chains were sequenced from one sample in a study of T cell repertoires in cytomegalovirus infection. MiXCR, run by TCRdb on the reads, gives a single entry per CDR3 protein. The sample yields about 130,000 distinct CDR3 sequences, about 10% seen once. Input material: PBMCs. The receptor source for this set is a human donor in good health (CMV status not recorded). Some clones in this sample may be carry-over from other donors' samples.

The CDR3 loop reads CASSLGPELYF. The CDR3, as DNA: TGTGCCAGCAGCTTAGGGCCGGAATTGTATTTT. V is TRBV7-9 and J is TRBJ1-3; D gene uncertain. The CDR3 is 11 residues long. Trimming stripped 1 base from V and 16 bases from J, with 11 bases between. CDR1 and CDR2 (germline): SEHNR, FQNEAQ (reference sequence). Full variable domain (remainder filled in from reference TRBV7-9 and TRBJ1-3): DTGVSQNPRHKITKRGQNVTFRCDPISEHNRLYWYRQTLGQGPEFLTYFQNEAQLEKSRLLSDRFSAERPKGSFSTLEIQRTEQGDSAMYLCASSLGPELYFGEGSWLTVV.

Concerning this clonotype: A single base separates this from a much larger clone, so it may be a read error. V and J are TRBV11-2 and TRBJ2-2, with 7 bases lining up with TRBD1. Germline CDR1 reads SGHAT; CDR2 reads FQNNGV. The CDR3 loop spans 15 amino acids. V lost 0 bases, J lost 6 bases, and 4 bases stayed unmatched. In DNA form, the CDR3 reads TGTGCCAGCAGCTTAGAAGGGGGCAGGTCCGGGGAGCTGTTTTTT. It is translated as CASSLEGGRSGELFF.

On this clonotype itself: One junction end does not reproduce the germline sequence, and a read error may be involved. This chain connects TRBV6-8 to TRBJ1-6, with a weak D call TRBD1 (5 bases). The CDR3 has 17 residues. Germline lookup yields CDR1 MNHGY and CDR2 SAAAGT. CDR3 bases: TGTGCCAGCAGTTCAATCCGGGGGAGCTCCTATAATTCACCCCTCCGCTTT. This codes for CASSSIRGSSYNSPLRF.

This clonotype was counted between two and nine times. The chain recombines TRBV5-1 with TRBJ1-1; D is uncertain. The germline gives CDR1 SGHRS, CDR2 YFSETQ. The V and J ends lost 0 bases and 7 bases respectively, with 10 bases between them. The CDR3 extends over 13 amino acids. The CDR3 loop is CASSLDGQGEAFF. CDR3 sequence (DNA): TGCGCCAGCAGCTTGGACGGGCAAGGTGAAGCTTTCTTT.

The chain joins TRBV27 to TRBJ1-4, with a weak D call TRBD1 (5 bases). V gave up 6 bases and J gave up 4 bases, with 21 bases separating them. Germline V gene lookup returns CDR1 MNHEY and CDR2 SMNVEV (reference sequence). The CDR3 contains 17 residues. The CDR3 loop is CASSPGIQGRSNEKLFF. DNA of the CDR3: TGTGCCAGCAGCCCCGGGATCCAGGGAAGGAGTAATGAAAAACTGTTTTTT.

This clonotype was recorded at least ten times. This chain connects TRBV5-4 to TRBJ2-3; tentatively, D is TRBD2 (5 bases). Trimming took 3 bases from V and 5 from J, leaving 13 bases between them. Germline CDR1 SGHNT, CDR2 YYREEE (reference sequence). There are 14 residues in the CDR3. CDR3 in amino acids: CASSSSVRGDTQYF. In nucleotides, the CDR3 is TGTGCCAGCAGCTCATCGGTCCGGGGAGATACGCAGTATTTT.

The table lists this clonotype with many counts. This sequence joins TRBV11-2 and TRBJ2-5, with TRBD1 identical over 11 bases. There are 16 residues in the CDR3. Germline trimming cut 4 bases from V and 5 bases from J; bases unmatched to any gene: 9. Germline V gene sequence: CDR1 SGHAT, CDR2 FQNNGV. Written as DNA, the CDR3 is TGTGCCAGCAGCTCGCGGGACAGGGGGTGGGGGGAGACCCAGTACTTC. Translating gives CASSSRDRGWGETQYF.

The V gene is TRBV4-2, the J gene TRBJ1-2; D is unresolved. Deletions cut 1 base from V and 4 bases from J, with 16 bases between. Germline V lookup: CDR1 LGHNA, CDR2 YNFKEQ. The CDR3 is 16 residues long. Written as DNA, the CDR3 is TGTGCCAGCAGCCAAGTTGGTGACATTCTCTTCTATGGCTACACCTTC. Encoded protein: CASSQVGDILFYGYTF.

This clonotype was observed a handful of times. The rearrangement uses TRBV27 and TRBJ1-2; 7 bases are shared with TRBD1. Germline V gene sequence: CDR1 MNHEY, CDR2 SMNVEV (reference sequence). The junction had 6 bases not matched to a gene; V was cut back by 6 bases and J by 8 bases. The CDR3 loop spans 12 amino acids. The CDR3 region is CASSPTGRGYTF. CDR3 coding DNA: TGTGCCAGCAGCCCGACAGGGAGAGGCTACACCTTC.

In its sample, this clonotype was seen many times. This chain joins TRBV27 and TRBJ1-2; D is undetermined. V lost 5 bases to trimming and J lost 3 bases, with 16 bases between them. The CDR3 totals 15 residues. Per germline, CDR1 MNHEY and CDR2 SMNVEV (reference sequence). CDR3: CASSIGSPSYYGYTF. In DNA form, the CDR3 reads TGTGCCAGCAGTATCGGGTCCCCTTCCTACTATGGCTACACCTTC.

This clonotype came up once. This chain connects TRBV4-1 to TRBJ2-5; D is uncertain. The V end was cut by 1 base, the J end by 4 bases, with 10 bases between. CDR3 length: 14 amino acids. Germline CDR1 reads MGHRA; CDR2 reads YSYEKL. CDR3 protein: CASSQGADRETQYF. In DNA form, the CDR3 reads TGCGCCAGCAGCCAAGGGGCAGATCGAGAGACCCAGTACTTC.

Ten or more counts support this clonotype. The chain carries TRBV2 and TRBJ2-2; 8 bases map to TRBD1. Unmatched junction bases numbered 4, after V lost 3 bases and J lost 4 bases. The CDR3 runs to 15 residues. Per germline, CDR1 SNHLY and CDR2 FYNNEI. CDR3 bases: TGTGCCAGCAGTGACAGGGGGCGCGGCACCGGGGAGCTGTTTTTT. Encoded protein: CASSDRGRGTGELFF. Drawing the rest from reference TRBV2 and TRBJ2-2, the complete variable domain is EPEVTQTPSHQVTQMGQEVILRCVPISNHLYFYWYRQILGQKVEFLVSFYNNEISEKSEIFDDQFSVERPDGSNFTLKIRSTKLEDSAMYFCASSDRGRGTGELFFGEGSRLTVL.

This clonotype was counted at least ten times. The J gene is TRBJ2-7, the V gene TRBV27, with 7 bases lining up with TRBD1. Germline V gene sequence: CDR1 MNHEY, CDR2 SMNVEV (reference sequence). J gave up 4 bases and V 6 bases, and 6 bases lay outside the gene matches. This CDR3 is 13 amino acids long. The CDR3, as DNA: TGTGCCAGCAGCCCGACAGGGCGGTACGAGCAGTACTTC. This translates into CASSPTGRYEQYF.

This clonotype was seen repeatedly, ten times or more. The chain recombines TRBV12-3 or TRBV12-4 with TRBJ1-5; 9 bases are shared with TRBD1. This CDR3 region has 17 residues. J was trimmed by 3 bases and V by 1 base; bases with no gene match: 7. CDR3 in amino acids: CASSLGAGQGINQPQHF. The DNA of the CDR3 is TGTGCCAGCAGTTTAGGTGCGGGACAGGGAATCAATCAGCCCCAGCATTTT.

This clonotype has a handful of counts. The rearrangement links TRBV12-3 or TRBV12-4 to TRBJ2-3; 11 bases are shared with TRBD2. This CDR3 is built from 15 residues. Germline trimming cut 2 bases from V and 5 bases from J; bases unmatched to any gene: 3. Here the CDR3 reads CASSLQGLAEDTQYF. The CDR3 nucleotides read TGTGCCAGCAGTTTACAGGGACTAGCGGAAGATACGCAGTATTTT.

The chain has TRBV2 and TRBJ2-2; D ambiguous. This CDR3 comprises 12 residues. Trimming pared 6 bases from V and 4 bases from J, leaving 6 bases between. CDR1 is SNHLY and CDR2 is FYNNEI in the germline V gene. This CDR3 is CASRPTTGELFF. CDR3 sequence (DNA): TGTGCCAGCAGGCCGACCACCGGGGAGCTGTTTTTT.

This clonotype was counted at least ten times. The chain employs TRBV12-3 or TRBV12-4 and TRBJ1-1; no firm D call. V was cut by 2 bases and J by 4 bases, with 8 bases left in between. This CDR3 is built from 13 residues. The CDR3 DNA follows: TGTGCCAGCAGTTTAACGGCAAGCACTGAAGCTTTCTTT. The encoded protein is CASSLTASTEAFF.

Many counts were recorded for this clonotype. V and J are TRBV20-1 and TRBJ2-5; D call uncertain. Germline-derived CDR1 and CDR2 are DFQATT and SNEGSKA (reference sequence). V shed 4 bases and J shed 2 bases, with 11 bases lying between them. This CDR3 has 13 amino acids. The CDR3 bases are TGCAGTGCTAAGGGCAGTCCGCAAGAGACCCAGTACTTC. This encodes CSAKGSPQETQYF.

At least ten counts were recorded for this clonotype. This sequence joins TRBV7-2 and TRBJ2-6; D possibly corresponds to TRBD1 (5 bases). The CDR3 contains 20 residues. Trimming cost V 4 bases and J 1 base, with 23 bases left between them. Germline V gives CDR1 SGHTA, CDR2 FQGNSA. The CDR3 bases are TGTGCCAGCAGCTCCTTAATTTTGACAGACCATTCATCTGGGGCCAACGTCCTGACTTTC. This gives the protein CASSSLILTDHSSGANVLTF.

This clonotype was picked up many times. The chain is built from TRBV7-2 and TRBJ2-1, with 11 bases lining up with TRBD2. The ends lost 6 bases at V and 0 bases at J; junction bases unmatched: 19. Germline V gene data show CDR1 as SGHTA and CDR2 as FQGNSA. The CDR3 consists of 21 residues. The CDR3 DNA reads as TGTGCCAGCAGTCTTAATAGACCTAGCGGGAGGCCCTTTGGCTCCTACAATGAGCAGTTCTTC. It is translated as CASSLNRPSGRPFGSYNEQFF.

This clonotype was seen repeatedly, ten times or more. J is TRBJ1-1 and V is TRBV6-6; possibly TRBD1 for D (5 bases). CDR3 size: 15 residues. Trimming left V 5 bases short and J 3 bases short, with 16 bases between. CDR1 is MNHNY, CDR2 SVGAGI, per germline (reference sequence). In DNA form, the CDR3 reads TGTGCCAGCAGTCCCCCAGCGGGGGTTTACACTGAAGCTTTCTTT. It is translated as CASSPPAGVYTEAFF.

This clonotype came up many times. The CDR3 DNA reads TGTGCCAGCAGCCGTCCCGGGGGCACCGGGGAGCTGTTTTTT. This encodes CASSRPGGTGELFF. This sequence joins TRBV7-8 and TRBJ2-2; possible D gene TRBD2, 6 bases. The length of the CDR3 is 14 residues. V was cut by 5 bases and J by 4 bases, with 11 bases left in between. The V gene's germline CDR1 is SGHVS and CDR2 FQNEAQ.

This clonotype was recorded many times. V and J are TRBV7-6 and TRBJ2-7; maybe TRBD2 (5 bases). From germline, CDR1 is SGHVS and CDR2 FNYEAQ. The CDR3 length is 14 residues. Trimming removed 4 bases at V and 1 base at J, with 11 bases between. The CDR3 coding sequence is TGTGCCAGCAGCTCCCGGACGGGGTCCTACGAGCAGTACTTC. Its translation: CASSSRTGSYEQYF.

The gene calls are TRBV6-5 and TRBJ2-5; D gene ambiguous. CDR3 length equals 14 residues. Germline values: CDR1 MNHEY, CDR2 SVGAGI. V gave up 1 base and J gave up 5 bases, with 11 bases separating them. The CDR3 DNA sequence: TGTGCCAGCAGTTACTTATCGATTCGGGAGACCCAGTACTTC. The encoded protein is CASSYLSIRETQYF.

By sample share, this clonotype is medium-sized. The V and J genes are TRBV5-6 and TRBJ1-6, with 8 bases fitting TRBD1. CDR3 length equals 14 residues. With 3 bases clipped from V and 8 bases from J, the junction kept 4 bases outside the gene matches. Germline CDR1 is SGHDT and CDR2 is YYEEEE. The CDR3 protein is CASSSGQEDSPLHF. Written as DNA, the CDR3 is TGTGCCAGCAGCTCGGGACAGGAGGATTCACCCCTCCACTTT. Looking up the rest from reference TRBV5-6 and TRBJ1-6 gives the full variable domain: DAGVTQSPTHLIKTRGQQVTLRCSPKSGHDTVSWYQQALGQGPQFIFQYYEEEERQRGNFPDRFSGHQFPNYSSELNVNALLLGDSALYLCASSSGQEDSPLHFGNGTRLTVT.

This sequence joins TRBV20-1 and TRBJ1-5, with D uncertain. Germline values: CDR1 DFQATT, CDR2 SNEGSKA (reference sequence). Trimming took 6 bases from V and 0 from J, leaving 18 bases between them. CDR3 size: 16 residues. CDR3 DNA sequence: TGCAGTGCGGACGACGGCTTAATTAATAGCAATCAGCCCCAGCATTTT. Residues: CSADDGLINSNQPQHF.

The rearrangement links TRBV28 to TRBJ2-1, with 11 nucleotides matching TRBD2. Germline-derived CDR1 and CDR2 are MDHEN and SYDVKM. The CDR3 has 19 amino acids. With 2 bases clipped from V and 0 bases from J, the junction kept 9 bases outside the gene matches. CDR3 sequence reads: CASSLETSGGASSYNEQFF. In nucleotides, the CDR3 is TGTGCCAGCAGTTTAGAAACTAGCGGGGGAGCAAGCTCCTACAATGAGCAGTTCTTC.

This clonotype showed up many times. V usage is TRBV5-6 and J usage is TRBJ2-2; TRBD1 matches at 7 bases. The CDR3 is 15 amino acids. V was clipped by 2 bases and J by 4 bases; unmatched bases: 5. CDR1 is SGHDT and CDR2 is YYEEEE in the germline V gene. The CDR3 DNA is TGTGCCAGCAGCTTAGGGGACAGAAGCACCGGGGAGCTGTTTTTT. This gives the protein CASSLGDRSTGELFF.